This T cell receptor (beta chain) was sequenced for a study of beta chain features in type 1 diabetes. Study-level findings and limits: A greater similarity of naive, central memory and Treg TCRB repertoires was seen among patients than among healthy donors.

This clone was detected only a few times. Its antigen is unknown. Expressed TCRB transcripts were sequenced, since all the RNA that had been isolated was reverse transcribed. Only in-frame clones appear in the TCRdb table, and some are missing; sequencing was by immunoSEQ multiplex PCR. The sample lists fewer than 250,000 clones, roughly an eighth occurring once. Unmatched junction bases numbered 9, after V lost 7 bases and J lost 3 bases. The CDR3 length is 15 residues. Germline assignment: CDR1 SNHLY and CDR2 FYNNEI. This sequence joins TRBV2 and TRBJ2-7, with 10 positions matching TRBD1. The TCR sequence derives from a woman aged 35 to 49 in good health. The sequencing input was naive CD4+ T cells from blood. CDR3 nucleotides: TGTGCCAGCATTTTTGACAGGGGGCTCAGCTACGAGCAGTACTTC. It translates to CASIFDRGLSYEQYF.